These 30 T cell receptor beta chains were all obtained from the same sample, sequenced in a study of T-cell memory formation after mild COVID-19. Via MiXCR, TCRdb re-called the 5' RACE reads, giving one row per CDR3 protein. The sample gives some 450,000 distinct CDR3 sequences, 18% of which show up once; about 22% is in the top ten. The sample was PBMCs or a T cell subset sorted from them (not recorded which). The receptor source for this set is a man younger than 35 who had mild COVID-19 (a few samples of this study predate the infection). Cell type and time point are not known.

CDR3 nucleotides: TGTGCCAGCAGCTTAGTCCCCGTTACTAATGAAAAACTGTTTTTT. The encoded protein is CASSLVPVTNEKLFF. The V call is TRBV7-2, the J call TRBJ1-4; no reliable D call. Per the germline V gene, CDR1 is SGHTA and CDR2 is FQGNSA. V gave up 1 base and J gave up 2 bases, with 8 bases separating them. The CDR3 totals 15 residues. Based on the CDR3 plus reference TRBV7-2 and TRBJ1-4, the full variable domain is GAGVSQSPSNKVTEKGKDVELRCDPISGHTALYWYRQSLGQGLEFLIYFQGNSAPDKSGLPSDRFSAERTGGSVSTLTIQRTQQEDSAVYLCASSLVPVTNEKLFFGSGTQLSVL.

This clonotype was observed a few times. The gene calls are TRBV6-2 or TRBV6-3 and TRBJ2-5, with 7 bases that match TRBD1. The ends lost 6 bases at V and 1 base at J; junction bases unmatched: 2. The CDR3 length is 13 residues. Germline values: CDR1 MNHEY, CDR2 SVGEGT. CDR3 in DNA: TGTGCCAGCAGGGGACAGCTCCAAGAGACCCAGTACTTC. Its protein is CASRGQLQETQYF.

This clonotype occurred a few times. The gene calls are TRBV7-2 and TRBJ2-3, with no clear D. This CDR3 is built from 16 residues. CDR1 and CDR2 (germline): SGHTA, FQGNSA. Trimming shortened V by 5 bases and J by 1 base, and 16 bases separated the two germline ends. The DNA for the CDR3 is TGTGCCAGCAGCGTCAAAGGACGCCTAGGCACAGATACGCAGTATTTT. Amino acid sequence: CASSVKGRLGTDTQYF.

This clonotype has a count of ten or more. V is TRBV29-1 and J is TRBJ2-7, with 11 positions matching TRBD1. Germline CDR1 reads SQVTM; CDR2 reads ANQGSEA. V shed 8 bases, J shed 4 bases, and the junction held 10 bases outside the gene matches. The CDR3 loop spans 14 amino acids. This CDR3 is CSIRTGGSSYEQYF. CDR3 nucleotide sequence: TGCAGCATTAGGACAGGGGGCTCCTCGTACGAGCAGTACTTC.

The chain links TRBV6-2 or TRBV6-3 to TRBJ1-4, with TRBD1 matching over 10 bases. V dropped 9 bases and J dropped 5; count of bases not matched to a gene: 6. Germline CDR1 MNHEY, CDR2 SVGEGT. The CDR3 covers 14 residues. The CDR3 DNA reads TGTGCCAGAAGTCCGGGACAGGGGAATGAAAAACTGTTTTTT. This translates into CARSPGQGNEKLFF.

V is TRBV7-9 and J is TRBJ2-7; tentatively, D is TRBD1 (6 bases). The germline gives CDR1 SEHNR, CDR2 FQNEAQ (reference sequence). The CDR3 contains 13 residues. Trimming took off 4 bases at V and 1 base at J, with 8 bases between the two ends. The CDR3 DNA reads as TGTGCCAGCAGCTCTGGACAGTCCTACGAGCAGTACGTC. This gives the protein CASSSGQSYEQYV.

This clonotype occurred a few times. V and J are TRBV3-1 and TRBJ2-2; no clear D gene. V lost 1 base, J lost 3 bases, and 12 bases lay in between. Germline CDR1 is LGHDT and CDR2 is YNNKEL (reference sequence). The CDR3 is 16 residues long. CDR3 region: CASSQVLAVDTGELFF. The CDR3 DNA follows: TGTGCCAGCAGCCAAGTTCTCGCGGTGGACACCGGGGAGCTGTTTTTT.

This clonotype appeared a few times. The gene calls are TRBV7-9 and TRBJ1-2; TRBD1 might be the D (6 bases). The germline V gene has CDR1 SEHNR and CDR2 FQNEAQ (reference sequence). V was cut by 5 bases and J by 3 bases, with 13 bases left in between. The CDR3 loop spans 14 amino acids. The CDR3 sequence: CASSPTGADYGYTF. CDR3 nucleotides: TGTGCCAGCAGCCCGACGGGGGCGGACTATGGCTACACCTTC.

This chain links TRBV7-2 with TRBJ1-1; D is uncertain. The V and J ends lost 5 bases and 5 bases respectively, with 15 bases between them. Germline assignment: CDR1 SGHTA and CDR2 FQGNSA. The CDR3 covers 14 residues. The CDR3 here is CASSLRLSWTEAFF. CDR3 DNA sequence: TGTGCCAGCAGCCTCAGGTTGAGTTGGACTGAAGCTTTCTTT.

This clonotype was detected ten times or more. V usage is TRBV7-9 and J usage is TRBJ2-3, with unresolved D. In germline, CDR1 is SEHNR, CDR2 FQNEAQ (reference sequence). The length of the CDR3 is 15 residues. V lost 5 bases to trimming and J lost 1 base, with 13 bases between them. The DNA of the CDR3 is TGTGCCAGCAGCCCCTCGAGGTTTCGCACAGATACGCAGTATTTT. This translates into CASSPSRFRTDTQYF.

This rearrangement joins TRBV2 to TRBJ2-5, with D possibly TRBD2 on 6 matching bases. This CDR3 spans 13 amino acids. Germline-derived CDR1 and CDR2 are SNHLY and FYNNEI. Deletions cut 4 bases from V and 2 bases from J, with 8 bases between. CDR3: CASSGDSQETQYF. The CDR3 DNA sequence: TGTGCCAGCAGTGGGGACTCGCAAGAGACCCAGTACTTC.

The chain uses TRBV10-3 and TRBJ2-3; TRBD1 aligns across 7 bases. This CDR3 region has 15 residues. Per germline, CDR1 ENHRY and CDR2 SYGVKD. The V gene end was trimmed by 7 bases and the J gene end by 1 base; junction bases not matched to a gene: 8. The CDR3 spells CAITDRAVGTDTQYF. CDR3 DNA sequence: TGTGCCATCACAGACAGGGCTGTCGGCACAGATACGCAGTATTTT.

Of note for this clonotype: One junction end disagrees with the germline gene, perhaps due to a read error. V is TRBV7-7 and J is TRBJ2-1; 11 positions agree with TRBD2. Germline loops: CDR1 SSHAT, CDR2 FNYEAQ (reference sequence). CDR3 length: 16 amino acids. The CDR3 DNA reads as TGTGCTAGCAGCCTTAGCGGGGGGGACTCCTACAATGAGCAGTTCTTC. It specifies CASSLSGGDSYNEQFF.

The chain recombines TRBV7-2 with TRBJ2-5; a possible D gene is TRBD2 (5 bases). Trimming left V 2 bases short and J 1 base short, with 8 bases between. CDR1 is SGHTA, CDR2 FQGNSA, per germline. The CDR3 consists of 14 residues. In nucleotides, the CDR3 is TGTGCCAGCAGCTTAAACGGGATCCAAGAGACCCAGTACTTC. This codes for CASSLNGIQETQYF.

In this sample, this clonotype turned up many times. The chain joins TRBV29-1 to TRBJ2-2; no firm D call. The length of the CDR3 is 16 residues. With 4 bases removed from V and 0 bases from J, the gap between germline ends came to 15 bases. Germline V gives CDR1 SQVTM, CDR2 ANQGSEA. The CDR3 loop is CSVVRLPDANTGELFF. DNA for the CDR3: TGCAGCGTTGTACGCTTGCCGGACGCGAACACCGGGGAGCTGTTTTTT.

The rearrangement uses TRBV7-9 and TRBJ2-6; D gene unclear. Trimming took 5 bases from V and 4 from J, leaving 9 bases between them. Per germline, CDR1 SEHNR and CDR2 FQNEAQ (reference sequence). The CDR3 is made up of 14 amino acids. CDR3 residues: CASSPGWGANVLTF. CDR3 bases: TGTGCCAGCAGCCCAGGTTGGGGGGCCAACGTCCTGACTTTC.

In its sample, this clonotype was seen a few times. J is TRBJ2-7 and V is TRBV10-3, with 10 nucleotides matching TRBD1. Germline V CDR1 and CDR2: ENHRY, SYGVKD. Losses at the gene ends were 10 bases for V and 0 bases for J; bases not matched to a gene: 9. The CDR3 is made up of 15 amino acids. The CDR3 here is CATRDGTGASYEQYV. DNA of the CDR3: TGTGCCACTAGAGACGGGACAGGGGCCTCCTACGAGCAGTACGTC.

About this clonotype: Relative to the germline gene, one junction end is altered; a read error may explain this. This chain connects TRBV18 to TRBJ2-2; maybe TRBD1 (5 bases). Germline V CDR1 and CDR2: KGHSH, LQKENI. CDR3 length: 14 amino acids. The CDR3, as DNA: TGTGCCGGCTCAGGGTTGGTGAACACCGGGGAGCTGTTTTTT. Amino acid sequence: CAGSGLVNTGELFF.

The CDR3 nucleotides read TGTGCCAGCGGCGATGGTGGAGGCTACACCTTC. Encoded protein: CASGDGGGYTF. The V call is TRBV6-2 or TRBV6-3, the J call TRBJ1-2; no firm D call. Germline-derived CDR1 and CDR2 are MNHEY and SVGEGT. Deletions cut 8 bases from V and 8 bases from J, with 12 bases between. This CDR3 has 11 residues.

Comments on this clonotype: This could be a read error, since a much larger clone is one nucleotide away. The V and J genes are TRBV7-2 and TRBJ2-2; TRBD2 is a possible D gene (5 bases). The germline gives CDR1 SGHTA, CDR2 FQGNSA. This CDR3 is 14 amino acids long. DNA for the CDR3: TGTGCCAGCAGCCCCCGCCCGGCGGGTGGGGAGCTGATTTTT. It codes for CASSPRPAGGELIF.

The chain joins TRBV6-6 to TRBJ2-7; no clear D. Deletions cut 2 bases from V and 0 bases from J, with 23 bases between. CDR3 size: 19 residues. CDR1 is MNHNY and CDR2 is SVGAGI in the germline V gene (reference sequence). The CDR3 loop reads CASSYTGRSGAARSYEQYF. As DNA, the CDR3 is TGTGCCAGCAGTTACACTGGGCGGTCAGGCGCTGCGCGCTCCTACGAGCAGTACTTC.

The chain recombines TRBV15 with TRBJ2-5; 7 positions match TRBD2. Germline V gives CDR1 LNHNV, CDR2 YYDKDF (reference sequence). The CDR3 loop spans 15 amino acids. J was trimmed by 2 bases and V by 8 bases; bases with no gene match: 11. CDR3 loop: CATQELAESQETQYF. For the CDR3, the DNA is TGTGCCACCCAAGAGCTAGCGGAATCACAAGAGACCCAGTACTTC.

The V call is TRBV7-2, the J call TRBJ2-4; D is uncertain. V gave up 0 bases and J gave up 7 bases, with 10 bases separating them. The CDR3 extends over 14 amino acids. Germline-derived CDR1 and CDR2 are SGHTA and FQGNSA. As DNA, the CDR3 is TGTGCCAGCAGCTTAGCGGGTAGTCCCAACATTCAGTACTTC. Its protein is CASSLAGSPNIQYF.

CDR3 in amino acids: CASSWRDRLVGSYNEQFF. CDR3 bases: TGTGCCAGCAGCTGGAGGGACAGGCTGGTAGGTTCCTACAATGAGCAGTTCTTC. The chain links TRBV7-9 to TRBJ2-1; 8 bases align to TRBD1. The CDR3 is 18 amino acids. CDR1 is SEHNR and CDR2 is FQNEAQ in the germline V gene (reference sequence). Losses at the gene ends were 4 bases for V and 1 base for J; bases not matched to a gene: 12. The whole variable domain, filled in from reference TRBV7-9 and TRBJ2-1, reads DTGVSQNPRHKITKRGQNVTFRCDPISEHNRLYWYRQTLGQGPEFLTYFQNEAQLEKSRLLSDRFSAERPKGSFSTLEIQRTEQGDSAMYLCASSWRDRLVGSYNEQFFGPGTRLTVL.

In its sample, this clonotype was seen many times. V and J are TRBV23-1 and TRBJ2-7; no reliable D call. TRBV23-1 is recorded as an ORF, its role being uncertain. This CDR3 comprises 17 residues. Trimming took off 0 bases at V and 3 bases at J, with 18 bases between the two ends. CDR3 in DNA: TGCGCCAGCAGTCAATCGTATCAGGCAGGTCACCTCTACGAGCAGTACTTC. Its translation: CASSQSYQAGHLYEQYF.

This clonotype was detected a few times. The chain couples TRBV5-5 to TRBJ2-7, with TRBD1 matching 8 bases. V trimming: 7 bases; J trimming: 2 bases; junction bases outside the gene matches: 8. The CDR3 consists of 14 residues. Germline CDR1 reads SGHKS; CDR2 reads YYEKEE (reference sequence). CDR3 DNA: TGTGCCAGCGGTATCCGGACAGGGACCTACGAGCAGTACGTC. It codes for CASGIRTGTYEQYV.

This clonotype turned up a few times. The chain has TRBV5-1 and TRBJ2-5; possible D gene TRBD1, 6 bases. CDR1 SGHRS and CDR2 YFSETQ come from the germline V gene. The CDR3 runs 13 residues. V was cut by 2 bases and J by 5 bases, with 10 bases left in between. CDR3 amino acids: CASSLGQLETQYF. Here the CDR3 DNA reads TGCGCCAGCAGCTTAGGACAGCTGGAGACCCAGTACTTC.

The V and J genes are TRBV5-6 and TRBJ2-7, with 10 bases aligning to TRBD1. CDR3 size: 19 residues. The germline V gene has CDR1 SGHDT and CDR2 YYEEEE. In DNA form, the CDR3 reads TGTGCCAGCAGATTGGGCCGGGACAGGGGTCCAAGATACAACTACGAGCAGTACGTC. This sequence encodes CASRLGRDRGPRYNYEQYV.

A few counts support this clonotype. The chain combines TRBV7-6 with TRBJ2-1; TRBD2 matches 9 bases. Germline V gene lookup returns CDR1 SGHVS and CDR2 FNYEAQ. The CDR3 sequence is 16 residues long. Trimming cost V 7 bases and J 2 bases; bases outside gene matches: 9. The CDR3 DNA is TGTGCCAGCATCTCGTCGACTAGCGGACCCTACAATGAGCAGTTCTTC. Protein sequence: CASISSTSGPYNEQFF.

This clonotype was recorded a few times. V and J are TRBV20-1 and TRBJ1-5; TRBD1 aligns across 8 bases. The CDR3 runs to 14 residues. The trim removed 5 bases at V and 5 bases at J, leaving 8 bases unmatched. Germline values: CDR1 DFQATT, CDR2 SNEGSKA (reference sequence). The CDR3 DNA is TGCAGTGCTTCACAGGGGGGGGCCGATCAGCCCCAGCATTTT. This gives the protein CSASQGGADQPQHF.